This TCR beta chain was recovered during a study of Ad26.COV2.S vaccination and SARS-CoV-2 variants. Whole-study context: A participant enrolled in the COV1001 Ad26.COV2.S trial arm provided the sample.

The CDR3 totals 14 residues. Deletions cut 3 bases from V and 7 bases from J, with 13 bases between. The germline CDR1 and CDR2 sequences are LNHDA and SQIVND (reference sequence). Treatment here: some 20 received Ad26.COV2.S at low or high dose, single or two shots; roughly five received placebo; per-sample allocation not given. Day 63 following the first vaccine or placebo injection was when the samples were taken. Data came from immunoSEQ multiplex PCR; TCRdb stores just in-frame clones and leaves some out. This table holds about 400,000 clones, approximately 91% found once. The source is a person between 18 and 65 years old who received the Ad26.COV2.S COVID-19 vaccine or a placebo. V and J are TRBV19 and TRBJ1-5; a weak D match, TRBD1 (5 bases). The input for sequencing was peripheral blood, taken in a trial of Ad26.COV2.S vaccine versus placebo. Written as DNA, the CDR3 is TGTGCCAGTAGTATTAGGCATAGGGACCAGCCCCAGCATTTT. Translated: CASSIRHRDQPQHF.